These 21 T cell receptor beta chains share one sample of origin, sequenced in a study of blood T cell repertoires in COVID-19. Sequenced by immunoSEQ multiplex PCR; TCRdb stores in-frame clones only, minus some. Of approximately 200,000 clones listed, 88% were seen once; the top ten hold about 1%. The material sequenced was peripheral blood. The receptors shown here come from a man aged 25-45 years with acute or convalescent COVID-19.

DNA for the CDR3: TGTGCCAGCAGTTACACGACTAGCGGGAGAGGGGATACGCAGTATTTT. This sequence encodes CASSYTTSGRGDTQYF. The chain links TRBV6-5 to TRBJ2-3; 12 bases are a match to TRBD2. Germline V gene lookup returns CDR1 MNHEY and CDR2 SVGAGI. This CDR3 region has 16 residues. Trimming removed 2 bases from V and 6 bases from J; junction bases left unmatched: 6.

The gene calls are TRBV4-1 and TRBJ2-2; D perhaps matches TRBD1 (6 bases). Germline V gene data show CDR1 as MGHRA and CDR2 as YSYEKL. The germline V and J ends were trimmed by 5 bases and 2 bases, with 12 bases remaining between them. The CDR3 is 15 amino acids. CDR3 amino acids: CASSARTANTGELFF. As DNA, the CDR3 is TGCGCCAGCAGCGCCCGGACAGCCAACACCGGGGAGCTGTTTTTT.

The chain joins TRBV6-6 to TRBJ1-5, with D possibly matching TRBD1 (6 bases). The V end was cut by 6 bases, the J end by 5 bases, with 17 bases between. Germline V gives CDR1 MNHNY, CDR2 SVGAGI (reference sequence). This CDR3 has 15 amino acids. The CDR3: CASSTTGLGDQPQHF. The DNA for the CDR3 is TGTGCCAGCAGCACTACAGGGTTGGGCGATCAGCCCCAGCATTTT.

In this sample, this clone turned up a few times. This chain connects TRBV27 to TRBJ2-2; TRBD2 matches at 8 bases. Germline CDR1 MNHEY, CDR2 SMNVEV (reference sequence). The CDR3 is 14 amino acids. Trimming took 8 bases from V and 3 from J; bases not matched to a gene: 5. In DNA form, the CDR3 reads TGTGCCAGCGCGGGACTAGACTACACCGGGGAGCTGTTTTTT. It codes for CASAGLDYTGELFF.

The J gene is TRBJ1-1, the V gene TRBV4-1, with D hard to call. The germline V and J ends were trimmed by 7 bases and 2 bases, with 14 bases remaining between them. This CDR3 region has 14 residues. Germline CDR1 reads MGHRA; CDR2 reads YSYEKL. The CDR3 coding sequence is TGCGCCAGCAATCCTTTTCGGGGAAACACTGAAGCTTTCTTT. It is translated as CASNPFRGNTEAFF.

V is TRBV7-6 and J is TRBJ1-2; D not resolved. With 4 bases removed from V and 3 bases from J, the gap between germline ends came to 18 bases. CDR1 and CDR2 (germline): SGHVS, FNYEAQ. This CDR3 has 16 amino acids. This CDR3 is CASSYESGGRDYGYTF. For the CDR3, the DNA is TGTGCCAGCAGCTACGAGTCGGGCGGGAGGGACTATGGCTACACCTTC.

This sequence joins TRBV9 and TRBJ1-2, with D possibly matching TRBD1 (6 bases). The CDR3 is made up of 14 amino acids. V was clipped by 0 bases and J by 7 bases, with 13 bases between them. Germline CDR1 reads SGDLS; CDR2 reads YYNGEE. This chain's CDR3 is CASSVDATGFGYTF. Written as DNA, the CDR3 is TGTGCCAGCAGCGTAGATGCGACAGGCTTTGGCTACACCTTC.

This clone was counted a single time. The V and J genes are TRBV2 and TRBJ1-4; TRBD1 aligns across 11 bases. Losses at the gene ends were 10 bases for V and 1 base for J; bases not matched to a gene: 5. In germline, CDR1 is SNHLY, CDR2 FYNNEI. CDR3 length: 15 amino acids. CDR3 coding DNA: TGTGCCACTGGGGACAGGGGGTTAACTAATGAAAAACTGTTTTTT. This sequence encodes CATGDRGLTNEKLFF.

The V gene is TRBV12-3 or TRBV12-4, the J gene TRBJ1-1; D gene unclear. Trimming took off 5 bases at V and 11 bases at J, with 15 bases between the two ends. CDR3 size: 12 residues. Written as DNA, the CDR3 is TGTGCCAGCAGTCGGGTGGATCCTGGGGCTTTCTTT. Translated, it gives CASSRVDPGAFF.

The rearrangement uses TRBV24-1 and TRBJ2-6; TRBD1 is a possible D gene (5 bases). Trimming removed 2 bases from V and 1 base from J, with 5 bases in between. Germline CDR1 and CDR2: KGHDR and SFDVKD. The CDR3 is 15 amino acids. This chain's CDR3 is CATSDSGSGANVLTF. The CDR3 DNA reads TGTGCCACCAGTGATTCAGGGTCTGGGGCCAACGTCCTGACTTTC.

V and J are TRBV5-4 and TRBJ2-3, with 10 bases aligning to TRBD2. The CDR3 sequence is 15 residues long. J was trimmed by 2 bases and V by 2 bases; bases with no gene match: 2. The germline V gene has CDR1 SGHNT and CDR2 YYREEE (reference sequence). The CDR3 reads CASSFSGGPTDTQYF. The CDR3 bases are TGTGCCAGCAGCTTTAGCGGGGGGCCCACAGATACGCAGTATTTT.

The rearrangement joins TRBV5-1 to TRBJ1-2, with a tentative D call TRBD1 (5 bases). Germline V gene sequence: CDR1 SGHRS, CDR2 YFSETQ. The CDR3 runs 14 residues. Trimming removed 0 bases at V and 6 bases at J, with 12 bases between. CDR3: CASSLAQGADGYTF. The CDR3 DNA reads TGCGCCAGCAGCTTGGCCCAGGGCGCCGATGGCTACACCTTC.

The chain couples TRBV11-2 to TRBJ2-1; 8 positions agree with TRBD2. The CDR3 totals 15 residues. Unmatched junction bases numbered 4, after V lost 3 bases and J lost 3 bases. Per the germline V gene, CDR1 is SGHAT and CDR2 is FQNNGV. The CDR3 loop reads CASSFGRGDYNEQFF. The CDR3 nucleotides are TGTGCCAGCAGCTTCGGGCGGGGGGACTACAATGAGCAGTTCTTC. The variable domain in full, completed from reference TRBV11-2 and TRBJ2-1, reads EAGVAQSPRYKIIEKRQSVAFWCNPISGHATLYWYQQILGQGPKLLIQFQNNGVVDDSQLPKDRFSAERLKGVDSTLKIQPAKLEDSAVYLCASSFGRGDYNEQFFGPGTRLTVL.

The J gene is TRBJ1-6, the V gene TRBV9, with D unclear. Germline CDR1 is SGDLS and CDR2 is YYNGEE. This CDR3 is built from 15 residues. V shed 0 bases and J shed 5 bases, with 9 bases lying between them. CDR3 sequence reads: CASSVAPSDNSPLHF. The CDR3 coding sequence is TGTGCCAGCAGCGTAGCTCCCAGCGATAATTCACCCCTCCACTTT.

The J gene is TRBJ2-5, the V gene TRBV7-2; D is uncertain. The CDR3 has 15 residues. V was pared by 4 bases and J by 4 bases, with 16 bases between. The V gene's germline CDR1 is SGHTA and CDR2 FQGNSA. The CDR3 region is CASSSYWSPRETQYF. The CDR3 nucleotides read TGTGCCAGCAGCTCCTATTGGTCGCCAAGAGAGACCCAGTACTTC.

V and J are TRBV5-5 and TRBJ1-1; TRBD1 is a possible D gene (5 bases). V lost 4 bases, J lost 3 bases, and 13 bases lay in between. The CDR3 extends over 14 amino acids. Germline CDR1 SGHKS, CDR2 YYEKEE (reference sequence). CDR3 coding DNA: TGTGCCAGCAGCAACTTGCGGGGGGACACTGAAGCTTTCTTT. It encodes CASSNLRGDTEAFF.

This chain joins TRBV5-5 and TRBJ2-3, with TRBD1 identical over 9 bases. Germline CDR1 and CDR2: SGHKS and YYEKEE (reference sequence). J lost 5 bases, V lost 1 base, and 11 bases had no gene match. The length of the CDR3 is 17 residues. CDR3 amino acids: CASSLYVSGQGIDTQYF. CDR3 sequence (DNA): TGTGCCAGCAGCTTGTACGTTTCGGGACAGGGAATAGATACGCAGTATTTT.

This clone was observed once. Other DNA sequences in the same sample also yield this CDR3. The CDR3 here is CASSPSGGNQPQHF. The CDR3 DNA reads TGTGCCAGCTCACCATCCGGGGGCAATCAGCCCCAGCATTTT. The gene calls are TRBV18 and TRBJ1-5; no firm D call. The CDR3 has 14 amino acids. With 2 bases removed from V and 2 bases from J, the gap between germline ends came to 7 bases. Per germline, CDR1 KGHSH and CDR2 LQKENI.

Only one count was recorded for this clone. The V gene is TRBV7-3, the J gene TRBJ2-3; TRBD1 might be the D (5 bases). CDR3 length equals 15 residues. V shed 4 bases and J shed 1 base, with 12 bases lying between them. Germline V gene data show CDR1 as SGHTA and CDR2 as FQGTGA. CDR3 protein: CASSSWGRRTDTQYF. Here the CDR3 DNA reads TGTGCCAGCAGCTCCTGGGGCAGACGCACAGATACGCAGTATTTT. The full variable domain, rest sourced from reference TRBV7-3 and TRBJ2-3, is GAGVSQTPSNKVTEKGKYVELRCDPISGHTALYWYRQSLGQGPEFLIYFQGTGAADDSGLPNDRFFAVRPEGSVSTLKIQRTERGDSAVYLCASSSWGRRTDTQYFGPGTRLTVL.

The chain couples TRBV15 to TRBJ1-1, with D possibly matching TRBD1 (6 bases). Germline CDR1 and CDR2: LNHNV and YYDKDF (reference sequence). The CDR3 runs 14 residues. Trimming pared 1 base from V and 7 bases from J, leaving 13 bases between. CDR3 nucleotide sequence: TGTGCCACCAGCAGAGTCCAGACAGGTGATGAAGCTTTCTTT. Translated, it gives CATSRVQTGDEAFF.

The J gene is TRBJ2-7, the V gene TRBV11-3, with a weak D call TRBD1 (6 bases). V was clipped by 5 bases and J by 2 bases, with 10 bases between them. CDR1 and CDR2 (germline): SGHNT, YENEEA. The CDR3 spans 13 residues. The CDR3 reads CASSRDKAYEQYF. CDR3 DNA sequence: TGTGCCAGCAGCCGGGACAAGGCCTACGAGCAGTACTTC.